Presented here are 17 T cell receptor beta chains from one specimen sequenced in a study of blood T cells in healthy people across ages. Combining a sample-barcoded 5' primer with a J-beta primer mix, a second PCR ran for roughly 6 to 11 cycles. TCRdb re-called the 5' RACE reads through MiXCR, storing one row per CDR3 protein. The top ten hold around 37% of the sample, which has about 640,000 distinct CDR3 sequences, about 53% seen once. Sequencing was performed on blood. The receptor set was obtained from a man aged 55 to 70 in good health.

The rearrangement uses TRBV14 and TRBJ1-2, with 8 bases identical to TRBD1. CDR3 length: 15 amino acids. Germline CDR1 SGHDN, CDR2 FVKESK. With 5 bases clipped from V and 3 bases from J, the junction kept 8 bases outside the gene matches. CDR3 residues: CASSTRQGIDYGYTF. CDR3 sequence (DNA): TGTGCCAGCAGCACACGACAGGGGATTGACTATGGCTACACCTTC.

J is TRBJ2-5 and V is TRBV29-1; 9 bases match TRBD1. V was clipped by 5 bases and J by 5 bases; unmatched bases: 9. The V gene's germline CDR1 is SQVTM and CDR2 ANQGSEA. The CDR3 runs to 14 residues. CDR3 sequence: CSVKQGANSETQYF. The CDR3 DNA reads TGCAGCGTTAAACAGGGGGCGAACAGTGAGACCCAGTACTTC.

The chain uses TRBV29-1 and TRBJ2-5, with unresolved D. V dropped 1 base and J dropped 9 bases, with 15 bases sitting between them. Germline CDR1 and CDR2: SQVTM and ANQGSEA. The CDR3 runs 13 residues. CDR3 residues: CSVEVGQWIAQYF. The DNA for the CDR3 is TGCAGCGTTGAAGTTGGGCAGTGGATCGCCCAGTACTTC.

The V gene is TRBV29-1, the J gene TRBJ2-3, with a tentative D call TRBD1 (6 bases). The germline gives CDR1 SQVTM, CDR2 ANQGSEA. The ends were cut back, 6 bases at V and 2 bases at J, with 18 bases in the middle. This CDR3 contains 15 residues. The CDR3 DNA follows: TGCAGCGTGGCCGGACAGCGGTACCACACAGATACGCAGTATTTT. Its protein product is CSVAGQRYHTDTQYF.

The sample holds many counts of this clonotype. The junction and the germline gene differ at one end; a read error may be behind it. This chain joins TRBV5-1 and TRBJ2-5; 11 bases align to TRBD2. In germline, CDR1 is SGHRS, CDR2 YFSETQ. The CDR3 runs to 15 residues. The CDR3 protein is CASSLGLAVQETQYF. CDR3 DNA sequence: TGTGCCAGCAGCTTGGGACTAGCGGTCCAAGAGACCCAGTACTTC.

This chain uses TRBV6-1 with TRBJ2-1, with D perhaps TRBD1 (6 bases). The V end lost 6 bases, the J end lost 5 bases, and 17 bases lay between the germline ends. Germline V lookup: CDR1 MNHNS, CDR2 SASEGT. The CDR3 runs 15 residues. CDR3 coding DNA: TGTGCCAGCAGAGCACCCGGGACATCTAACAATGAGCAGTTCTTC. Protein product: CASRAPGTSNNEQFF.

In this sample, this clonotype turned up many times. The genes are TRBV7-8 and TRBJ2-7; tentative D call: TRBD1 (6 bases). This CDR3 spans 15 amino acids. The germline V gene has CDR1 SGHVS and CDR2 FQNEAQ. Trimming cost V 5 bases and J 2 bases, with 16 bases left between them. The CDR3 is CASSPGRQGTYEQYF. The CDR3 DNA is TGTGCCAGCAGCCCAGGAAGGCAGGGGACCTACGAGCAGTACTTC.

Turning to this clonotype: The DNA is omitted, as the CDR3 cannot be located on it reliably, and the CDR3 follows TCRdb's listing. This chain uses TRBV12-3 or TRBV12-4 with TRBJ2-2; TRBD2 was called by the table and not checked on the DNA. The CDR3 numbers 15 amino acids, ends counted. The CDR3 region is CASSSSRALTGELFF.

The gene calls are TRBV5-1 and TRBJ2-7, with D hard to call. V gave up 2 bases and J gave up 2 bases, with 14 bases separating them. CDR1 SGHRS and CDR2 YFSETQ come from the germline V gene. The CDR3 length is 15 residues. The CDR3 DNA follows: TGCGCCAGCAGCTTCGCCCCAGGCAGGACCTACGAGCAGTACTTC. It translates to CASSFAPGRTYEQYF.

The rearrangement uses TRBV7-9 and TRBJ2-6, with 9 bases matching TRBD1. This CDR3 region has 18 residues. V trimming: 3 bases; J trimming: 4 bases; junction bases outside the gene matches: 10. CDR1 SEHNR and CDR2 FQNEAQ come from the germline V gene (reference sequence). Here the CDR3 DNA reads TGTGCCAGCAGCTTCCCCACGACAGGGGGGTCCGGGGCCAACGTCCTGACTTTC. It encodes CASSFPTTGGSGANVLTF. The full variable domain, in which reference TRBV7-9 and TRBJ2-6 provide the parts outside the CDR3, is DTGVSQNPRHKITKRGQNVTFRCDPISEHNRLYWYRQTLGQGPEFLTYFQNEAQLEKSRLLSDRFSAERPKGSFSTLEIQRTEQGDSAMYLCASSFPTTGGSGANVLTFGAGSRLTVL.

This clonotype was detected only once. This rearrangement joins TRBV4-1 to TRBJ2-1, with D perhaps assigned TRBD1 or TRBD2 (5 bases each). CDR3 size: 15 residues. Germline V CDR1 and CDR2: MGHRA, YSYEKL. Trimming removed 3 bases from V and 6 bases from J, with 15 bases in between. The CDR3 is CASSQGWGRANEQFF. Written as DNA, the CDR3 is TGCGCCAGCAGCCAGGGATGGGGACGCGCCAATGAGCAGTTCTTC.

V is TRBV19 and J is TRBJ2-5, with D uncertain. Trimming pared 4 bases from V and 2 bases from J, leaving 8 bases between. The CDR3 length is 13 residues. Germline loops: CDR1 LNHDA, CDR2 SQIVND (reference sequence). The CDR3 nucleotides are TGTGCCAGTAGTACAACATCTCAAGAGACCCAGTACTTC. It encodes CASSTTSQETQYF.

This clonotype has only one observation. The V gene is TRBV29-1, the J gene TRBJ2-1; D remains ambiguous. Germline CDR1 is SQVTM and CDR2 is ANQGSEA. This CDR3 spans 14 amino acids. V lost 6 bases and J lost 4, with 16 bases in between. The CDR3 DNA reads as TGCAGCGTCGGGCCTCGAATAGGATACAATGAGCAGTTCTTC. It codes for CSVGPRIGYNEQFF.

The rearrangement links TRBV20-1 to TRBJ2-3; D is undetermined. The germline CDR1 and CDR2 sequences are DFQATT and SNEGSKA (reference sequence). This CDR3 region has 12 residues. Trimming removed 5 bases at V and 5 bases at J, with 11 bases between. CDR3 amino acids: CSAPWVGDTQYF. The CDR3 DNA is TGCAGTGCTCCCTGGGTTGGAGATACGCAGTATTTT.

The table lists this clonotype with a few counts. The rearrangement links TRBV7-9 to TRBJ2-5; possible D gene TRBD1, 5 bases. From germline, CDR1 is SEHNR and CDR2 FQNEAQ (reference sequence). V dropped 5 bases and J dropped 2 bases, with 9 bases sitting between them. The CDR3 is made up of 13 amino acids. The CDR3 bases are TGTGCCAGCAGCGCGACAGCTCAAGAGACCCAGTACTTC. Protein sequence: CASSATAQETQYF.

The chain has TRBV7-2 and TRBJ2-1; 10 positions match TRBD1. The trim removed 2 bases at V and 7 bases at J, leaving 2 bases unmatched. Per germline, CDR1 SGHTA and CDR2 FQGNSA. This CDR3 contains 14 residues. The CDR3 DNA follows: TGTGCCAGCAGCTTAAGGACAGGGGGGAATGAGCAGTTCTTC. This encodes CASSLRTGGNEQFF.

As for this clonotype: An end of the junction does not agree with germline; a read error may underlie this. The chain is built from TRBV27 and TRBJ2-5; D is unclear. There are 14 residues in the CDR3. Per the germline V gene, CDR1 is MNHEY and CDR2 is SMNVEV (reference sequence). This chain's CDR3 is CASSFSRNQETQYF. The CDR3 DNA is TGTGCCAGTAGTTTTAGCAGAAACCAAGAGACCCAGTACTTC.